This passage covers 7 T cell receptor beta chains from one sample sequenced in a study of Ad26.COV2.S vaccination and SARS-CoV-2 variants. Treatment reported: about 20 received Ad26.COV2.S at low or high dose, single or two shots; 5 received placebo; per-sample allocation not given. Samples analyzed were those drawn on day 63 after the first vaccine or placebo injection. Assay: immunoSEQ multiplex PCR; the TCRdb copy retains only in-frame clones and omits some. The sample consists of over 400,000 clones, 90% of them appearing once. Specimen: peripheral blood, collected in a trial of Ad26.COV2.S vaccine versus placebo. The receptors were gathered from a person between 18 and 60 years old who received the Ad26.COV2.S COVID-19 vaccine or a placebo.

This clone appeared a few times. The gene calls are TRBV12-3 or TRBV12-4 and TRBJ2-7; maybe TRBD2 (6 bases). V was shortened by 6 bases and J by 9 bases, with 15 bases between the two germline ends. The CDR3 has 12 amino acids. The CDR3 nucleotides read TGTGCCAGCAGCTCGGACTATTTTTCGCAGTACTTC. This codes for CASSSDYFSQYF.

The genes are TRBV9 and TRBJ2-3, with 9 bases identical to TRBD1. Per germline, CDR1 SGDLS and CDR2 YYNGEE. The trim removed 2 bases at V and 3 bases at J, leaving 7 bases unmatched. This CDR3 region has 16 residues. The CDR3 coding sequence is TGTGCCAGCAGCGTCACAGGGGGCATTAGGACAGATACGCAGTATTTT. Its protein is CASSVTGGIRTDTQYF.

This chain connects TRBV28 to TRBJ1-5; TRBD1 matches at 7 bases. Trimming took 5 bases from V and 2 from J; bases not matched to a gene: 18. Germline-derived CDR1 and CDR2 are MDHEN and SYDVKM. The CDR3 contains 19 residues. CDR3 coding DNA: TGTGCCAGCAGTCAGGCGAGGACAGGCATCCTACGGGGCAATCAGCCCCAGCATTTT. It translates to CASSQARTGILRGNQPQHF.

This chain links TRBV5-6 with TRBJ1-3, with 8 bases fitting TRBD1. Looked up from germline, CDR1 is SGHDT and CDR2 is YYEEEE. Germline trimming cut 6 bases from V and 2 bases from J; bases unmatched to any gene: 4. The CDR3 is made up of 14 amino acids. The CDR3 DNA follows: TGTGCCAGCACCGTACAGGGGGCTGGAAACACCATATATTTT. Its translation is CASTVQGAGNTIYF.

The V gene is TRBV5-6, the J gene TRBJ1-2, with TRBD1 identical over 10 bases. CDR3 length: 15 residues. With 4 bases clipped from V and 4 bases from J, the junction kept 7 bases outside the gene matches. Germline V lookup: CDR1 SGHDT, CDR2 YYEEEE. The CDR3 loop is CASSKGQGNGYGYTF. The DNA of the CDR3 is TGTGCCAGCAGCAAGGGACAGGGGAACGGCTATGGCTACACCTTC.

A few counts support this clone. This chain connects TRBV10-3 to TRBJ2-7; D gene unclear. The V end lost 0 bases, the J end lost 3 bases, and 12 bases lay between the germline ends. CDR1 is ENHRY, CDR2 SYGVKD, per germline. This CDR3 region has 15 residues. This CDR3 is CAISESVSGVYEQYF. The CDR3 region has the DNA TGTGCCATCAGTGAGTCGGTTTCAGGCGTCTACGAGCAGTACTTC.

The chain recombines TRBV7-9 with TRBJ2-5, with D possibly matching TRBD1 (6 bases). V dropped 5 bases and J dropped 4 bases, with 14 bases sitting between them. This CDR3 is built from 14 residues. CDR1 is SEHNR and CDR2 is FQNEAQ in the germline V gene (reference sequence). CDR3 coding DNA: TGTGCCAGCAGCGAACAGGGTGGGGGAGAGACCCAGTACTTC. Translating it yields CASSEQGGGETQYF. Using reference TRBV7-9 and TRBJ2-5 for the parts outside the CDR3, the full variable domain is DTGVSQNPRHKITKRGQNVTFRCDPISEHNRLYWYRQTLGQGPEFLTYFQNEAQLEKSRLLSDRFSAERPKGSFSTLEIQRTEQGDSAMYLCASSEQGGGETQYFGPGTRLLVL.